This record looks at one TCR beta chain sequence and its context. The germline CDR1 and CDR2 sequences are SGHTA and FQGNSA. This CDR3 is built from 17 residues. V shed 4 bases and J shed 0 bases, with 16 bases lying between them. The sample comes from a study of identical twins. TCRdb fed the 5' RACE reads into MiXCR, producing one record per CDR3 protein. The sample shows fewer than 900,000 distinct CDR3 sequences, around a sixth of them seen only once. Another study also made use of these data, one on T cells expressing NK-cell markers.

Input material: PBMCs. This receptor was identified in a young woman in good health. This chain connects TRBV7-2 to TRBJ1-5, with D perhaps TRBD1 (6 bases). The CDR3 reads CASSSEGVTYSNQPQHF. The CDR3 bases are TGTGCCAGCAGCTCCGAGGGGGTAACCTATAGCAATCAGCCCCAGCATTTT.